Each of the 27 T cell receptor beta chains below was sequenced from the same sample in a study of T cells in Graves' hyperthyroidism and ophthalmopathy. From RNA transcripts, TCR beta CDR3 regions were amplified. RT-PCR in the first round (using the HTBI primer set) targeted the TCR CDR3. Using its own MiXCR run on the multiplex PCR reads, TCRdb lists one record per CDR3 protein. Among about 540,000 distinct CDR3 sequences listed, more than 45% were seen once. The sequenced material came from peripheral blood or thyroid tissue (not recorded which). The origin of the receptors is a young woman with Graves' hyperthyroidism.

The J gene is TRBJ1-1, the V gene TRBV7-9; TRBD1 is a possible D gene (5 bases). Germline loops: CDR1 SEHNR, CDR2 FQNEAQ (reference sequence). Trimming removed 3 bases from V and 7 bases from J, with 18 bases in between. The CDR3 totals 15 residues. The CDR3 sequence is CASSFGLPGANEAFF. The CDR3 bases are TGTGCCAGCAGCTTTGGACTCCCCGGGGCTAATGAAGCTTTCTTT.

This clonotype showed up many times. This rearrangement joins TRBV2 to TRBJ1-2, with TRBD1 matching 12 bases. The V gene's germline CDR1 is SNHLY and CDR2 FYNNEI. The trim removed 11 bases at V and 1 base at J, leaving 8 bases unmatched. The CDR3 totals 15 residues. The chain's CDR3 is CADRDRGLSNYGYTF. The CDR3 DNA is TGTGCCGACCGGGACAGGGGGCTGAGTAACTATGGCTACACCTTC.

J is TRBJ2-3 and V is TRBV27; 7 nucleotides align to TRBD1. This CDR3 is 12 amino acids long. CDR1 and CDR2 (germline): MNHEY, SMNVEV (reference sequence). The V and J ends lost 6 bases and 5 bases, in that order; junction bases with no gene match: 2. The CDR3 loop is CASRHRGDTQYF. The CDR3 DNA sequence: TGTGCCAGCAGGCACAGGGGAGATACGCAGTATTTT.

V is TRBV10-3 and J is TRBJ1-4; D remains ambiguous. This CDR3 spans 13 amino acids. V was pared by 2 bases and J by 5 bases, with 6 bases between. The germline CDR1 and CDR2 sequences are ENHRY and SYGVKD. In DNA, the CDR3 is TGTGCCATCAGTGAGGAGGCAAATGAAAAACTGTTTTTT. This sequence encodes CAISEEANEKLFF.

As for this clonotype: A much larger clone differs from this one at a single base, so this may be a read error. This chain links TRBV3-1 with TRBJ1-1; a weak D match, TRBD1 (5 bases). Germline lookup yields CDR1 LGHDT and CDR2 YNNKEL (reference sequence). This CDR3 contains 17 residues. CDR3 in DNA: TGTGCCGGCAGTCCAAGAAGGATTGGGGCATTGGGGACTGAAGCTTTCTTT. This encodes CAGSPRRIGALGTEAFF.

As regards this clonotype: A much larger clone is a single base away; this may be a read error. The CDR3: CASSATSGNTEAFF. In DNA form, the CDR3 reads TGTGCCAGCAGCGCGACTAGCGGGAACACTGAAGCTTTCTTT. The rearrangement links TRBV7-2 to TRBJ1-1; no reliable D call. Germline loops: CDR1 SGHTA, CDR2 FQGNSA. Trimming shortened V by 5 bases and J by 1 base, and 11 bases separated the two germline ends. CDR3 length: 14 residues.

This clonotype was observed many times. The chain joins TRBV13 to TRBJ2-7; D could derive from TRBD1 or TRBD2 (5 bases each). Germline CDR1 reads PRHDT; CDR2 reads FYEKMQ (reference sequence). There are 12 residues in the CDR3. V was trimmed by 5 bases and J by 7 bases, leaving 12 bases between them. The DNA of the CDR3 is TGTGCCAGCAGCCCCGGGGCTCGGGAGCAGTACTTC. It encodes CASSPGAREQYF.

The chain combines TRBV10-3 with TRBJ1-1, with D maybe TRBD1 (6 bases). CDR3 length: 13 residues. From germline, CDR1 is ENHRY and CDR2 SYGVKD. The CDR3 spells CARVSRGGTEAFF. Written as DNA, the CDR3 is TGTGCTAGAGTATCCAGGGGAGGTACTGAAGCTTTCTTT.

This clonotype was picked up many times. The gene calls are TRBV6-5 and TRBJ1-1, with D perhaps TRBD1 (6 bases). Trimming took 2 bases from V and 3 from J, leaving 10 bases between them. Germline assignment: CDR1 MNHEY and CDR2 SVGAGI. The CDR3 is 14 amino acids. The CDR3 here is CASSYGGRDTEAFF. The CDR3 DNA sequence: TGTGCCAGCAGTTACGGGGGCAGGGACACTGAAGCTTTCTTT.

This clonotype was counted a few times. This chain connects TRBV7-9 to TRBJ2-3; 11 bases line up with TRBD2. The CDR3 has 16 amino acids. The germline V gene encodes CDR1 SEHNR and CDR2 FQNEAQ (reference sequence). V was clipped by 5 bases and J by 4 bases; unmatched bases: 8. The CDR3 nucleotides read TGTGCCAGCAGCCCCGCCGTTAGCGGGAGGGCAGATACGCAGTATTTT. Encoded protein: CASSPAVSGRADTQYF.

In the case of this clonotype: One junction end does not reproduce the germline sequence, and a read error may be involved. This chain links TRBV20-1 with TRBJ1-5; no definite D call. The CDR3 runs 11 residues. The V gene's germline CDR1 is DFQATT and CDR2 SNEGSKA (reference sequence). The CDR3 nucleotides are TGCAGTGCTCAGTACAATGAGCCCCAGCATTTT. As protein: CSAQYNEPQHF.

This clonotype was recorded at least ten times. The chain joins TRBV10-3 to TRBJ2-7, with a weak D call TRBD2 (5 bases). The CDR3 sequence is 14 residues long. Trimming took 5 bases from V and 3 from J, leaving 14 bases between them. Germline lookup yields CDR1 ENHRY and CDR2 SYGVKD. CDR3 nucleotides: TGTGCCATCAGTAATGCGGGCAGTCTCTACGAGCAGTACTTC. Its protein product is CAISNAGSLYEQYF.

The chain joins TRBV5-1 to TRBJ2-6; weak D call: TRBD1 (6 bases). This CDR3 region has 14 residues. V was cut by 0 bases and J by 11 bases, with 12 bases left in between. Germline V gives CDR1 SGHRS, CDR2 YFSETQ. The DNA for the CDR3 is TGCGCCAGCAGCTTGGTCAGGGGCGCCTACGTCCTGACTTTC. Amino acid sequence: CASSLVRGAYVLTF.

This sequence joins TRBV7-9 and TRBJ1-5; D possibly corresponds to TRBD1 (6 bases). Germline loops: CDR1 SEHNR, CDR2 FQNEAQ (reference sequence). The germline V and J ends were trimmed by 10 bases and 6 bases, with 19 bases remaining between them. This CDR3 comprises 14 residues. CDR3 sequence: CATGERGLSQPQHF. CDR3 nucleotide sequence: TGTGCCACAGGGGAACGGGGCTTAAGTCAGCCCCAGCATTTT.

This clonotype was recorded at least ten times. V is TRBV7-9 and J is TRBJ2-7; 10 nucleotides align to TRBD2. CDR1 and CDR2 (germline): SEHNR, FQNEAQ (reference sequence). The CDR3 has 16 residues. Trimming took 2 bases from V and 3 from J; bases not matched to a gene: 7. DNA of the CDR3: TGTGCCAGCAGCTTATTTAGCGGGAGGACGAACTACGAGCAGTACTTC. Translation gives CASSLFSGRTNYEQYF.

The chain employs TRBV29-1 and TRBJ2-7; 8 bases match TRBD2. V lost 3 bases and J lost 6; bases outside the gene matches: 10. Germline values: CDR1 SQVTM, CDR2 ANQGSEA. The CDR3 covers 14 residues. The chain's CDR3 is CSVDVAGPSGEQYF. The CDR3 DNA reads as TGCAGCGTTGATGTAGCGGGACCCTCTGGCGAGCAGTACTTC.

This clonotype was counted at least ten times. The J gene is TRBJ1-1, the V gene TRBV20-1; no clear D gene. In germline, CDR1 is DFQATT, CDR2 SNEGSKA (reference sequence). The CDR3 has 13 residues. Deletions cut 3 bases from V and 1 base from J, with 9 bases between. CDR3 residues: CSASFWGNTEAFF. CDR3 sequence (DNA): TGCAGTGCTAGCTTCTGGGGGAACACTGAAGCTTTCTTT.

This clonotype was counted a few times. The chain employs TRBV7-2 and TRBJ2-1; 10 bases fit TRBD2. Losses at the gene ends were 3 bases for V and 10 bases for J; bases not matched to a gene: 18. From germline, CDR1 is SGHTA and CDR2 FQGNSA. The CDR3 totals 18 residues. The CDR3 loop is CASSFLGWASGRGGEQFF. Written as DNA, the CDR3 is TGTGCCAGCAGCTTTCTCGGCTGGGCTAGCGGGAGAGGGGGGGAGCAGTTCTTC.

This chain links TRBV20-1 with TRBJ1-4; tentative D call: TRBD1 (5 bases). The V end was cut by 4 bases, the J end by 4 bases, with 10 bases between. Germline loops: CDR1 DFQATT, CDR2 SNEGSKA (reference sequence). This CDR3 comprises 13 residues. The DNA for the CDR3 is TGCAGTGCTATCCTGGGGGGTAATGAAAAACTGTTTTTT. Translation gives CSAILGGNEKLFF.

The CDR3 DNA reads TGTGCCAGCAGTTACATCAGGGACGTTGGAGAGACCCAGTACTTC. Encoded protein: CASSYIRDVGETQYF. V gene TRBV6-5 combines with J gene TRBJ2-5; D might be TRBD1 or TRBD2, each matching 5 bases. V was shortened by 2 bases and J by 4 bases, with 14 bases between the two germline ends. CDR1 and CDR2 (germline): MNHEY, SVGAGI. The CDR3 extends over 15 amino acids.

The sample holds a few counts of this clonotype. The V gene is TRBV7-9, the J gene TRBJ2-2, with TRBD2 identical over 9 bases. Per germline, CDR1 SEHNR and CDR2 FQNEAQ (reference sequence). V was pared by 1 base and J by 6 bases, with 3 bases of the junction left unmatched. The CDR3 has 15 residues. DNA for the CDR3: TGTGCCAGCAGCTTAGGTAGCGGGGGAGCCGGGGAGCTGTTTTTT. It encodes CASSLGSGGAGELFF.

This clonotype was detected ten times or more. The chain combines TRBV27 with TRBJ2-5; D is possibly TRBD1 (6 bases). The CDR3 consists of 14 residues. Germline CDR1 and CDR2: MNHEY and SMNVEV (reference sequence). V was shortened by 7 bases and J by 5 bases, with 17 bases between the two germline ends. The CDR3 DNA follows: TGTGCCAGCATGTTCCGGATGGGGGCGGAGACCCAGTACTTC. Translated, it gives CASMFRMGAETQYF.

The chain links TRBV7-2 to TRBJ2-5; 9 nucleotides match TRBD1. The ends lost 1 base at V and 5 bases at J; junction bases unmatched: 8. Germline V lookup: CDR1 SGHTA, CDR2 FQGNSA. The CDR3 covers 16 residues. The DNA for the CDR3 is TGTGCCAGCAGCTTAGTAGGGGACAGGGCGGACGAGACCCAGTACTTC. Translating it yields CASSLVGDRADETQYF. The variable domain in full, with the rest retrieved from reference TRBV7-2 and TRBJ2-5, is GAGVSQSPSNKVTEKGKDVELRCDPISGHTALYWYRQSLGQGLEFLIYFQGNSAPDKSGLPSDRFSAERTGGSVSTLTIQRTQQEDSAVYLCASSLVGDRADETQYFGPGTRLLVL.

The chain uses TRBV9 and TRBJ2-3; no definite D call. There are 15 residues in the CDR3. The ends were cut back, 0 bases at V and 3 bases at J, with 11 bases in the middle. Germline V gives CDR1 SGDLS, CDR2 YYNGEE. CDR3 DNA sequence: TGTGCCAGCAGCGTAGAAGGGAAAAGAACAGATACGCAGTATTTT. It encodes CASSVEGKRTDTQYF. The whole variable domain, remainder taken from reference TRBV9 and TRBJ2-3, is DSGVTQTPKHLITATGQRVTLRCSPRSGDLSVYWYQQSLDQGLQFLIQYYNGEERAKGNILERFSAQQFPDLHSELNLSSLELGDSALYFCASSVEGKRTDTQYFGPGTRLTVL.

This clonotype occurred many times. J is TRBJ1-2 and V is TRBV27; no definite D call. CDR1 MNHEY and CDR2 SMNVEV come from the germline V gene (reference sequence). The CDR3 is 13 residues long. Trimming removed 10 bases from V and 3 bases from J, with 15 bases in between. As DNA, the CDR3 is TGTGCCACGTCCCCTAGGGAGGACTATGGCTACACCTTC. As protein: CATSPREDYGYTF.

The rearrangement joins TRBV19 to TRBJ2-2; the D is unclear. V lost 7 bases, J lost 7 bases, and 4 bases lay in between. CDR3 length: 10 amino acids. From germline, CDR1 is LNHDA and CDR2 SQIVND (reference sequence). CDR3 sequence: CASKIGELFF. CDR3 DNA sequence: TGTGCCAGTAAAATCGGGGAGCTGTTTTTT.

This clonotype was seen at least ten times. The V and J genes are TRBV29-1 and TRBJ1-5; D call uncertain. This CDR3 is 13 amino acids long. V was shortened by 4 bases and J by 0 bases, with 7 bases between the two germline ends. Germline CDR1 SQVTM, CDR2 ANQGSEA. The CDR3 DNA is TGCAGCGTTGCGGTTTATAGCAATCAGCCCCAGCATTTT. Translated: CSVAVYSNQPQHF. Together with reference TRBV29-1 and TRBJ1-5, the CDR3 gives the full variable domain: SAVISQKPSRDICQRGTSLTIQCQVDSQVTMMFWYRQQPGQSLTLIATANQGSEATYESGFVIDKFPISRPNLTFSTLTVSNMSPEDSSIYLCSVAVYSNQPQHFGDGTRLSIL.